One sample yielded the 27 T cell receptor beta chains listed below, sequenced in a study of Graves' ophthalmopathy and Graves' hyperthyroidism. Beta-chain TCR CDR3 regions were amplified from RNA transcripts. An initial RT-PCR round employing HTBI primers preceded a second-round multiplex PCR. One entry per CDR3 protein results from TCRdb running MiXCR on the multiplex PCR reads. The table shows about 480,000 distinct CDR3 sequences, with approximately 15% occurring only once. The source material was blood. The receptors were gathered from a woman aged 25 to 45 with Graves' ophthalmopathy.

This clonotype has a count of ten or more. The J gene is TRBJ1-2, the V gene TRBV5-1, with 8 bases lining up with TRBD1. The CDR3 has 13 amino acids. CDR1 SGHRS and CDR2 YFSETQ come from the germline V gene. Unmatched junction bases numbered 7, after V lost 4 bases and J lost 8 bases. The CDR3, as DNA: TGCGCCAGCAGCCGATGGACAGGGTCGGGCTACACCTTC. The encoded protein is CASSRWTGSGYTF.

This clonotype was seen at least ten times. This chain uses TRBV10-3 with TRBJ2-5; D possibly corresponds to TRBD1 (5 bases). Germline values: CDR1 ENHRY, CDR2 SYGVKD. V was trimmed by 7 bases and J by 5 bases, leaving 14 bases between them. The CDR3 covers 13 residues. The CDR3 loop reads CAIKQDGVETQYF. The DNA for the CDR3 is TGTGCCATCAAACAGGACGGTGTGGAGACCCAGTACTTC.

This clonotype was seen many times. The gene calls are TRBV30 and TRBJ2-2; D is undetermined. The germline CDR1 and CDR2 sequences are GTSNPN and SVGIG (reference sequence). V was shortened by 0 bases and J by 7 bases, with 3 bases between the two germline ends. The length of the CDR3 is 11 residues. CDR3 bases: TGTGCCTGGAGTGTATACGGGGAGCTGTTTTTT. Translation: CAWSVYGELFF.

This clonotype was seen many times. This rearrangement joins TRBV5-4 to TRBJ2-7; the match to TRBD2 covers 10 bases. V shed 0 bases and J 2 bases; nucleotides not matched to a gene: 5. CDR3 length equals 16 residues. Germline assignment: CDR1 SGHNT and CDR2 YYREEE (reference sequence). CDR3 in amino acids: CASSLGTSGGTYEQYF. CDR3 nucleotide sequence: TGTGCCAGCAGCTTGGGGACTAGCGGAGGAACCTACGAGCAGTACTTC.

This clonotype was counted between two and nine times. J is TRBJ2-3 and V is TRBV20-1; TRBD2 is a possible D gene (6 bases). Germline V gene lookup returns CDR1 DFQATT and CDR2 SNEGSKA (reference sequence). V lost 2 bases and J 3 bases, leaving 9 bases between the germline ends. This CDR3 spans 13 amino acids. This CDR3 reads CSARPGRTDTQYF. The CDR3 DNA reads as TGCAGTGCTAGACCAGGGAGGACAGATACGCAGTATTTT.

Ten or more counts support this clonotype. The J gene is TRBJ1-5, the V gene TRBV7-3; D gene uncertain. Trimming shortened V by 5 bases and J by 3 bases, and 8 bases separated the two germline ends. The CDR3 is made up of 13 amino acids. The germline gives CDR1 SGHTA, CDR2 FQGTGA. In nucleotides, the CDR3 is TGTGCCAGCAGCACCAGCCCCAATCAGCCCCAGCATTTT. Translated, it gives CASSTSPNQPQHF.

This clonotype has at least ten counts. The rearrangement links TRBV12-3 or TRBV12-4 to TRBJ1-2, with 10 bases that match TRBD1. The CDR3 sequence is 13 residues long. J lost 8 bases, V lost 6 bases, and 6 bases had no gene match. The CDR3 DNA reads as TGTGCCAGCAGACTAGGGACAGGGGAGGGCTACACCTTC. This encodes CASRLGTGEGYTF.

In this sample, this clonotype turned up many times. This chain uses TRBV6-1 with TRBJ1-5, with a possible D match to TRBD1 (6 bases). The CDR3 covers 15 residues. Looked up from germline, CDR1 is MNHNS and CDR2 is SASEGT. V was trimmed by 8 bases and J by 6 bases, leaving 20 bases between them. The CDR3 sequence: CASSLGGLKGQPQHF. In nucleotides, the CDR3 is TGTGCCAGCTCGTTGGGGGGGCTCAAAGGTCAGCCCCAGCATTTT.

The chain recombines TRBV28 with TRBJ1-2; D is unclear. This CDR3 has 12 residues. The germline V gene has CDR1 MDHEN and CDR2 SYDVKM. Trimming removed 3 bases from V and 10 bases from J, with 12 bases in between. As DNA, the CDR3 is TGTGCCAGCAGTTTTAGCCACCGGATCTACACCTTC. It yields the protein CASSFSHRIYTF.

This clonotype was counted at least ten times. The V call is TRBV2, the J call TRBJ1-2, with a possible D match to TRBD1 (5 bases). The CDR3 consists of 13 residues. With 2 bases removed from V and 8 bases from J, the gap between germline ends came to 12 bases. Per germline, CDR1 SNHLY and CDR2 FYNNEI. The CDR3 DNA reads TGTGCCAGCAGTGAATCAGGGAACAGCGGCTACACCTTC. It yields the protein CASSESGNSGYTF.

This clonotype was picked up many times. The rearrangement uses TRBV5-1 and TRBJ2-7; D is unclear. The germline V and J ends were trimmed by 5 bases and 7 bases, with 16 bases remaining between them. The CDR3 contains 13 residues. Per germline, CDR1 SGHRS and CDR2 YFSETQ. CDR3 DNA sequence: TGCGCCAGCAGGTCCGATCTCGCCGAGGAGCAGTACTTC. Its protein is CASRSDLAEEQYF.

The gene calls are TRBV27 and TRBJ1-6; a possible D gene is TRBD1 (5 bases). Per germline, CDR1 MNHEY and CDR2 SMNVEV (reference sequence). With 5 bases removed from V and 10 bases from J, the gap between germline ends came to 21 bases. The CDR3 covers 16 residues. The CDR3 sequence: CASSTVRGPPGSPLHF. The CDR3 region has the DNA TGTGCCAGCAGTACCGTGAGGGGACCACCGGGGTCACCCCTCCACTTT.

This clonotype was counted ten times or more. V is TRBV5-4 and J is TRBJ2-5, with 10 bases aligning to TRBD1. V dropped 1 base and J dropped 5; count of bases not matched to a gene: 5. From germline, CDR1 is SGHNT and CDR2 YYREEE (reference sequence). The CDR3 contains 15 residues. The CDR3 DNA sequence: TGTGCCAGCAGCTTGACGACAGGGGGCGGTGAGACCCAGTACTTC. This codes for CASSLTTGGGETQYF.

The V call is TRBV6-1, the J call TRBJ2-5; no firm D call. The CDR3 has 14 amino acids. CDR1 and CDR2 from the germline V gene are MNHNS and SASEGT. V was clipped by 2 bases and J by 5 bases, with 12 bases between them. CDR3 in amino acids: CASSEIRNGETQYF. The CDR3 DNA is TGTGCCAGCAGTGAAATCAGGAACGGGGAGACCCAGTACTTC.

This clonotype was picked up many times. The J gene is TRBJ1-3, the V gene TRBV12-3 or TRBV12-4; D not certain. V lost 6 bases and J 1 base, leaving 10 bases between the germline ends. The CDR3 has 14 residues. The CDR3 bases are TGTGCCAGCAGCCCAACAGCTTCTGGAAACACCATATATTTT. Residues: CASSPTASGNTIYF.

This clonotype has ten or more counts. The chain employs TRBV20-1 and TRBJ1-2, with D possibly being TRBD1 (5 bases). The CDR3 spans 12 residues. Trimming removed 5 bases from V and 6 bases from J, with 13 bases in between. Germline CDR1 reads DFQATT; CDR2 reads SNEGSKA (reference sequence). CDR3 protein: CSAASTEHGYTF. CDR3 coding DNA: TGCAGTGCTGCCTCGACAGAGCATGGCTACACCTTC.

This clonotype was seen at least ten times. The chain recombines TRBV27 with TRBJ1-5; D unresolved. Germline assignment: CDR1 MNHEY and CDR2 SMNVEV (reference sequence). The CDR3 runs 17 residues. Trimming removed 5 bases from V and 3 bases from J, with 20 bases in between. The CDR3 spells CASSPSPSYPYNQPQHF. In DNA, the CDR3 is TGTGCCAGCAGTCCCTCCCCCAGCTATCCATACAATCAGCCCCAGCATTTT.

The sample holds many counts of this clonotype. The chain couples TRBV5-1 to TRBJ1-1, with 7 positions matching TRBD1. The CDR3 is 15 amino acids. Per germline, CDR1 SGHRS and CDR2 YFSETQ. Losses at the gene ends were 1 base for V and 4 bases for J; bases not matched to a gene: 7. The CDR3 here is CASSLMTGFATEAFF. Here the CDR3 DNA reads TGCGCCAGCAGCTTGATGACAGGGTTTGCCACTGAAGCTTTCTTT.

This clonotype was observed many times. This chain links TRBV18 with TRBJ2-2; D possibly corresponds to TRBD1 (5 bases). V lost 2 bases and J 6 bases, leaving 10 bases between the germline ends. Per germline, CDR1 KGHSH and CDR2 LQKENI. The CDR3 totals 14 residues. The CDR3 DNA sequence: TGTGCCAGCTCACCAAGGGGCGTTTCCGGGGAGCTGTTTTTT. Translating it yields CASSPRGVSGELFF. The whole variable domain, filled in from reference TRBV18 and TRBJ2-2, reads NAGVMQNPRHLVRRRGQEARLRCSPMKGHSHVYWYRQLPEEGLKFMVYLQKENIIDESGMPKERFSAEFPKEGPSILRIQQVVRGDSAAYFCASSPRGVSGELFFGEGSRLTVL.

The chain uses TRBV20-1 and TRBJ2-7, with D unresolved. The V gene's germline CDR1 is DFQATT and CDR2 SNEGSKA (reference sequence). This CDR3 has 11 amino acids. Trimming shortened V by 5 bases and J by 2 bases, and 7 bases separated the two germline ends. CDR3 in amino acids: CSADIAYEQYF. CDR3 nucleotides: TGCAGTGCTGATATCGCCTACGAGCAGTACTTC.

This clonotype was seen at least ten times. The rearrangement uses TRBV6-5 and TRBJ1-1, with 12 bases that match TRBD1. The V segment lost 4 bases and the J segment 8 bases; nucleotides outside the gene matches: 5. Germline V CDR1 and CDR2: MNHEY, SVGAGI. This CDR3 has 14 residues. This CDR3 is CASSWGQGALEAFF. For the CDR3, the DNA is TGTGCCAGCAGTTGGGGACAGGGGGCACTAGAAGCTTTCTTT.

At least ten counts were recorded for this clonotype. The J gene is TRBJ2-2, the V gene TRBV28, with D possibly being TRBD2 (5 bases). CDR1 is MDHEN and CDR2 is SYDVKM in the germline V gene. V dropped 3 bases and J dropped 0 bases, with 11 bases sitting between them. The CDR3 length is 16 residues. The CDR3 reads CASSFSGNTNTGELFF. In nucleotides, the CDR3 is TGTGCCAGCAGTTTCTCCGGGAACACGAACACCGGGGAGCTGTTTTTT.

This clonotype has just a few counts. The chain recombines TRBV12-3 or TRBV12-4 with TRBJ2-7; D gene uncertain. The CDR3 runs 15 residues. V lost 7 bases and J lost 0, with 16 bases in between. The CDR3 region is CASTLGHALSYEQYF. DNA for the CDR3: TGTGCCAGCACCCTAGGCCATGCTCTCTCCTACGAGCAGTACTTC.

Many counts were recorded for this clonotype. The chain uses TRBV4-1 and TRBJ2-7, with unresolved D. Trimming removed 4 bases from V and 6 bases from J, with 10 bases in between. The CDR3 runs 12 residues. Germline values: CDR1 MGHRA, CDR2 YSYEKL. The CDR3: CASSPQDGEQYF. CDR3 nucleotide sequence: TGCGCCAGCAGCCCCCAAGATGGCGAGCAGTACTTC.

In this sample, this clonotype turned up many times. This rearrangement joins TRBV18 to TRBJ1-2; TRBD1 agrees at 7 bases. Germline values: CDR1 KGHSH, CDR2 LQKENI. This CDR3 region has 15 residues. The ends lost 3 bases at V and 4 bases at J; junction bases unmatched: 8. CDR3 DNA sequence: TGTGCCAGCTCACCTGCTGACAGGGTTGTCTATGGCTACACCTTC. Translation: CASSPADRVVYGYTF.

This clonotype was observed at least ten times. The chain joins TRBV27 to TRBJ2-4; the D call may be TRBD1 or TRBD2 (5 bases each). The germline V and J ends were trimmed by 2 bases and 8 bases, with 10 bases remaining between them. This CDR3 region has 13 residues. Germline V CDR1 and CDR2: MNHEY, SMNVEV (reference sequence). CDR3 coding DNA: TGTGCCAGCAGTTTACGGGGCGCAGACATTCAGTACTTC. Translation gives CASSLRGADIQYF.

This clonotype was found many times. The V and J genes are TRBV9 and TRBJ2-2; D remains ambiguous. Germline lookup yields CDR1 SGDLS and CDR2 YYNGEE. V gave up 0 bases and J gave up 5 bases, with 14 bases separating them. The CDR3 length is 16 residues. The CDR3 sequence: CASSVESGRRTGELFF. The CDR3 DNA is TGTGCCAGCAGCGTAGAATCGGGTAGACGAACCGGGGAGCTGTTTTTT.